This TCR beta chain was recorded in a study of T cell changes during pregnancy in multiple sclerosis. This CDR3 is built from 16 residues. CDR1 is SEHNR, CDR2 FQNEAQ, per germline (reference sequence). The ends lost 7 bases at V and 0 bases at J; junction bases unmatched: 9. The protocol was immunoSEQ multiplex PCR, while the TCRdb copy is restricted to in-frame clones and leaves out a portion. Of about 19,000 clones in the sample, 88% were seen once. This clone came up a few times. This clonotype originated in a female donor in good health, enrolled as a control in a pregnancy study. The J gene is TRBJ2-1, the V gene TRBV7-9, with 7 bases identical to TRBD1. Specimen: CD8+ T cells from peripheral blood mononuclear cells, collected after pregnancy. DNA for the CDR3: TGTGCCAGCACCCCGGCGACAGGGACCTCCTACAATGAGCAGTTCTTC. Residues: CASTPATGTSYNEQFF.